A single sample is the source of the 32 T cell receptor beta chains below, sequenced in a study of shared clonotypes between healthy human individuals (dated by TCRdb to the early 2020s). CD8 naive samples were CD45RO-negative cells positively selected for CCR7, giving a CD45RA+CCR7+ population that excluded TemRA cells. The library was made by the immunoSEQ multiplex PCR assay. The table was pulled from immuneACCESS by TCRdb, which kept in-frame rearrangements only. Such tables lose some clones; where checked, under half of the loss comes from unresolved V genes, and the rest has no known cause. Present in this sample are 800,000 to 950,000 clones, about 97% of which were seen just once. Less than 0.25% of the sample is held by the ten biggest clonotypes. The specimen was naive CD8+ T cells sorted from blood. Sample cell subset or site, as interpreted from the label and publication: CD45RA+CCR7+. Receptors originate from a young man in good health.

The V call is TRBV4-3, the J call TRBJ2-2; 7 nucleotides align to TRBD1. The V gene's germline CDR1 is LGHNA and CDR2 YSLEER. There are 15 residues in the CDR3. The V segment lost 5 bases and the J segment 0 bases; nucleotides outside the gene matches: 3. CDR3 sequence reads: CASSGQATNTGELFF. In DNA form, the CDR3 reads TGCGCCAGCAGCGGACAGGCAACGAACACCGGGGAGCTGTTTTTT.

This rearrangement joins TRBV27 to TRBJ2-1; 9 nucleotides match TRBD1. V lost 7 bases, J lost 3 bases, and 7 bases stayed unmatched. The CDR3 is 15 residues long. Per the germline V gene, CDR1 is MNHEY and CDR2 is SMNVEV (reference sequence). The CDR3 DNA reads as TGTGCCAGCACCCCGCCGGGACAGGGCTACAATGAGCAGTTCTTC. Protein: CASTPPGQGYNEQFF.

This rearrangement joins TRBV7-2 to TRBJ2-5, with D hard to call. The CDR3 covers 17 residues. The germline CDR1 and CDR2 sequences are SGHTA and FQGNSA. V lost 0 bases, J lost 5 bases, and 19 bases lay in between. The CDR3 sequence: CASSLAILGWVGETQYF. The CDR3 region has the DNA TGTGCCAGCAGCTTAGCGATTTTGGGATGGGTGGGGGAGACCCAGTACTTC. Full variable domain (remainder filled in from reference TRBV7-2 and TRBJ2-5): GAGVSQSPSNKVTEKGKDVELRCDPISGHTALYWYRQSLGQGLEFLIYFQGNSAPDKSGLPSDRFSAERTGGSVSTLTIQRTQQEDSAVYLCASSLAILGWVGETQYFGPGTRLLVL.

On this clone itself: The sample has other DNA sequences that encode this CDR3 too. The chain joins TRBV27 to TRBJ2-2; 7 nucleotides line up with TRBD1. CDR3 size: 13 residues. With 6 bases clipped from V and 6 bases from J, the junction kept 4 bases outside the gene matches. Germline V lookup: CDR1 MNHEY, CDR2 SMNVEV (reference sequence). The CDR3 DNA reads TGTGCCAGCAGCCTAGGGGGCGCCGGGGAGCTGTTTTTT. Amino acid sequence: CASSLGGAGELFF.

The chain employs TRBV28 and TRBJ2-7; tentatively, D is TRBD1 (5 bases). Looked up from germline, CDR1 is MDHEN and CDR2 is SYDVKM. Trimming removed 10 bases at V and 6 bases at J, with 22 bases between. This CDR3 spans 14 amino acids. The chain's CDR3 is CATILGDGLGEQYF. CDR3 nucleotide sequence: TGTGCCACAATTTTAGGGGATGGCCTCGGCGAGCAGTACTTC.

The chain recombines TRBV19 with TRBJ1-2, with D possibly matching TRBD1 (6 bases). The V end was cut by 8 bases, the J end by 4 bases, with 20 bases between. CDR3 length equals 15 residues. The V gene's germline CDR1 is LNHDA and CDR2 SQIVND (reference sequence). The CDR3 DNA follows: TGTGCCAGTGATCTCACCGGGACAACGGGCTATGGCTACACCTTC. Translating it yields CASDLTGTTGYGYTF.

The V call is TRBV6-5, the J call TRBJ2-1; no clear D. The CDR3 totals 13 residues. Germline CDR1 and CDR2: MNHEY and SVGAGI. Trimming shortened V by 5 bases and J by 5 bases, and 10 bases separated the two germline ends. Here the CDR3 reads CASSILVDNEQFF. In nucleotides, the CDR3 is TGTGCCAGCAGTATACTGGTTGACAATGAGCAGTTCTTC.

The table lists this clone with a count of one. This rearrangement joins TRBV27 to TRBJ2-1, with 11 bases that match TRBD1. Germline V CDR1 and CDR2: MNHEY, SMNVEV (reference sequence). This CDR3 comprises 14 residues. With V trimmed by 4 bases and J by 6 bases, 2 bases remained unmatched. CDR3 sequence: CASSSGTGGNEQFF. CDR3 nucleotides: TGTGCCAGCAGTTCCGGGACAGGGGGCAATGAGCAGTTCTTC.

The V and J genes are TRBV9 and TRBJ2-2; the match to TRBD2 covers 8 bases. V shed 4 bases and J 4 bases; nucleotides not matched to a gene: 9. CDR3 length: 16 amino acids. CDR1 SGDLS and CDR2 YYNGEE come from the germline V gene. CDR3 in amino acids: CASSPRSGSATGELFF. The DNA for the CDR3 is TGTGCCAGCAGCCCACGGAGCGGGAGCGCCACCGGGGAGCTGTTTTTT.

This clone has a single count. This chain links TRBV5-1 with TRBJ2-1; possible D gene TRBD2, 6 bases. The germline CDR1 and CDR2 sequences are SGHRS and YFSETQ. The CDR3 loop spans 15 amino acids. V shed 0 bases and J shed 4 bases, with 11 bases lying between them. The CDR3, as DNA: TGCGCCAGCAGCTTGGGTGCGGGGAAGTACAATGAGCAGTTCTTC. Its translation is CASSLGAGKYNEQFF.

The CDR3 bases are TGTGCCAGCAGCAAAGACCGGGTCCTCAATCAGCCCCAGCATTTT. Its translation is CASSKDRVLNQPQHF. This chain uses TRBV21-1 with TRBJ1-5. TRBV21-1 is a listed pseudogene. The CDR3 sequence is 15 residues long.

This clone was counted once. The V and J genes are TRBV29-1 and TRBJ2-7; no reliable D call. This CDR3 contains 13 residues. Deletions cut 4 bases from V and 0 bases from J, with 10 bases between. In germline, CDR1 is SQVTM, CDR2 ANQGSEA. CDR3 amino acids: CSVGGSSSYEQYF. CDR3 nucleotides: TGCAGCGTTGGCGGTAGTAGCTCCTACGAGCAGTACTTC.

V is TRBV6-6 and J is TRBJ1-1; 10 positions match TRBD1. The V gene's germline CDR1 is MNHNY and CDR2 SVGAGI (reference sequence). The CDR3 spans 14 residues. With 6 bases clipped from V and 3 bases from J, the junction kept 4 bases outside the gene matches. The CDR3 loop is CASSIGTGDTEAFF. CDR3 DNA: TGTGCCAGCAGCATAGGGACAGGGGACACTGAAGCTTTCTTT.

V is TRBV5-1 and J is TRBJ2-6, with D uncertain. There are 16 residues in the CDR3. V lost 5 bases and J lost 0, with 12 bases in between. The germline V gene encodes CDR1 SGHRS and CDR2 YFSETQ. CDR3 protein: CASRGSNSSGANVLTF. For the CDR3, the DNA is TGCGCCAGCAGGGGTAGCAATTCCTCTGGGGCCAACGTCCTGACTTTC.

The genes are TRBV6-5 and TRBJ1-1, with D maybe TRBD1 (5 bases). The V gene lost 2 bases and the J gene lost 6 bases, with 13 bases spanning the gap. Germline V gives CDR1 MNHEY, CDR2 SVGAGI. This CDR3 is built from 14 residues. The CDR3, as DNA: TGTGCCAGCAGTTACGCCTCGGGACTCTCTGAAGCTTTCTTT. Translating it yields CASSYASGLSEAFF.

The chain recombines TRBV7-9 with TRBJ2-5; the match to TRBD1 covers 7 bases. CDR1 is SEHNR and CDR2 is FQNEAQ in the germline V gene (reference sequence). This CDR3 spans 14 amino acids. V shed 2 bases and J 2 bases; nucleotides not matched to a gene: 2. CDR3 coding DNA: TGTGCCAGCAGCTTACCGGGACAGCAAGAGACCCAGTACTTC. Its protein is CASSLPGQQETQYF.

The chain employs TRBV7-8 and TRBJ1-3; D is ambiguous. The CDR3 length is 18 residues. Germline V lookup: CDR1 SGHVS, CDR2 FQNEAQ. Trimming took 2 bases from V and 1 from J, leaving 18 bases between them. CDR3 sequence (DNA): TGTGCCAGCAGCTTATTACGACGCGGCAGGTTGTCTGGAAACACCATATATTTT. As protein: CASSLLRRGRLSGNTIYF.

As regards this clone: At one of its ends the junction is not consistent with the germline gene, which may arise from a read error. The chain is built from TRBV20-1 and TRBJ2-7; D remains ambiguous. The length of the CDR3 is 11 residues. Germline V gene data show CDR1 as DFQATT and CDR2 as SNEGSKA (reference sequence). CDR3 amino acids: CSAGEVGEQYF. In DNA form, the CDR3 reads TGCAGTGCTGGAGAAGTGGGCGAGCAGTACTTC.

The genes are TRBV14 and TRBJ1-2; D uncertain. V lost 4 bases to trimming and J lost 1 base, with 10 bases between them. The germline V gene has CDR1 SGHDN and CDR2 FVKESK. This CDR3 contains 14 residues. The CDR3 coding sequence is TGTGCCAGCAGCCCGATTGGGTTTAACTATGGCTACACCTTC. Protein sequence: CASSPIGFNYGYTF.

The chain combines TRBV18 with TRBJ2-7, with 13 bases matching TRBD2. The CDR3 has 18 amino acids. The germline CDR1 and CDR2 sequences are KGHSH and LQKENI. J lost 2 bases, V lost 3 bases, and 10 bases had no gene match. The CDR3 nucleotides are TGTGCCAGCTCACCGGGACTAGCGGGAATACCGCGCCCCTACGAGCAGTACTTC. Protein product: CASSPGLAGIPRPYEQYF.

Turning to this clone: Other DNA sequences in the sample encode the same CDR3. The V gene is TRBV5-6, the J gene TRBJ1-5; D gene ambiguous. The CDR3 length is 12 residues. Germline CDR1 reads SGHDT; CDR2 reads YYEEEE. V lost 5 bases to trimming and J lost 4 bases, with 7 bases between them. The CDR3 reads CASSFDNQPQHF. CDR3 DNA: TGTGCCAGCAGTTTTGATAATCAGCCCCAGCATTTT.

The chain has TRBV5-6 and TRBJ2-7; perhaps D is TRBD1 or TRBD2 (5 bases each). V lost 4 bases to trimming and J lost 1 base, with 15 bases between them. In germline, CDR1 is SGHDT, CDR2 YYEEEE. CDR3 length: 15 residues. The CDR3 sequence is CASSLGTANSYEQYF. The CDR3 DNA is TGTGCCAGCAGCCTGGGGACCGCGAATTCCTACGAGCAGTACTTC.

This chain uses TRBV2 with TRBJ1-2, with D possibly being TRBD1 (5 bases). The CDR3 runs 12 residues. Between the trimmed V and J ends, which lost 11 bases and 2 bases, there was a span of 12 bases. The germline V gene encodes CDR1 SNHLY and CDR2 FYNNEI. CDR3 loop: CASGQGNYGYTF. The DNA for the CDR3 is TGTGCCTCGGGGCAGGGAAACTATGGCTACACCTTC. The full variable domain, in which reference TRBV2 and TRBJ1-2 provide the parts outside the CDR3, is EPEVTQTPSHQVTQMGQEVILRCVPISNHLYFYWYRQILGQKVEFLVSFYNNEISEKSEIFDDQFSVERPDGSNFTLKIRSTKLEDSAMYFCASGQGNYGYTFGSGTRLTVV.

The V and J genes are TRBV13 and TRBJ2-7; D possibly uses TRBD1 or TRBD2 (6 bases each). In germline, CDR1 is PRHDT, CDR2 FYEKMQ (reference sequence). The CDR3 totals 13 residues. Trimming left V 5 bases short and J 2 bases short, with 10 bases between. CDR3 region: CASSPGAAYEQYF. DNA for the CDR3: TGTGCCAGCAGCCCGGGGGCCGCCTACGAGCAGTACTTC.

V and J are TRBV7-6 and TRBJ2-5, with D unresolved. Matching the DNA end better, TRBJ2-7 makes the J call doubtful. The CDR3 sequence is 13 residues long. The germline V gene has CDR1 SGHVS and CDR2 FNYEAQ. As DNA, the CDR3 is TGTGCCAGCAGCTTAGAACGGAACTACGAGCAGTACTTC. Its translation: CASSLERNYEQYF.

This clone was seen once. The gene calls are TRBV27 and TRBJ2-1; a weak D match, TRBD1 (9 bases). V was trimmed by 4 bases and J by 2 bases, leaving 36 bases between them. CDR3 size: 23 residues. The germline CDR1 and CDR2 sequences are MNHEY and SMNVEV (reference sequence). CDR3 DNA: TGTGCCAGCAGTTCTGGACAGGGGCCAAAAAAAGTTGGCGGGAGGCCAACCTACAATGAGCAGTTCTTC. It specifies CASSSGQGPKKVGGRPTYNEQFF.

J is TRBJ2-1 and V is TRBV7-9; D call uncertain. Germline assignment: CDR1 SEHNR and CDR2 FQNEAQ (reference sequence). CDR3 length equals 12 residues. V was cut by 5 bases and J by 6 bases, with 8 bases left in between. Here the CDR3 reads CASSPNPNEQFF. The CDR3 DNA reads TGTGCCAGCAGCCCTAACCCCAATGAGCAGTTCTTC.

V usage is TRBV4-1 and J usage is TRBJ2-7, with D unresolved. Trimming took off 1 base at V and 1 base at J, with 20 bases between the two ends. CDR3 size: 18 residues. Germline CDR1 is MGHRA and CDR2 is YSYEKL. In DNA, the CDR3 is TGCGCCAGCAGCCAAGCGCTTCACGGTAGAGTCCTGTCCTACGAGCAGTACTTC. It codes for CASSQALHGRVLSYEQYF.

The chain recombines TRBV5-4 with TRBJ1-1; D possibly corresponds to TRBD1 (6 bases). The CDR3 loop spans 14 amino acids. Trimming removed 3 bases at V and 4 bases at J, with 13 bases between. Germline CDR1 reads SGHNT; CDR2 reads YYREEE (reference sequence). CDR3 coding DNA: TGTGCCAGCAGCTGGGGGGGCGTATCCACTGAAGCTTTCTTT. Translated: CASSWGGVSTEAFF.

This clone was recorded only once. The V gene is TRBV7-2, the J gene TRBJ1-5; weak D call: TRBD1 (5 bases). From germline, CDR1 is SGHTA and CDR2 FQGNSA. Trimming pared 5 bases from V and 6 bases from J, leaving 17 bases between. There are 15 residues in the CDR3. CDR3 sequence (DNA): TGTGCCAGCAGCCCGCGCCCTGCAGGGCTTCAGCCCCAGCATTTT. Its translation is CASSPRPAGLQPQHF.

The V and J genes are TRBV6-6 and TRBJ1-4, with a weak D call TRBD1 (5 bases). Trimming removed 1 base at V and 5 bases at J, with 8 bases between. Germline V gene data show CDR1 as MNHNY and CDR2 as SVGAGI (reference sequence). The CDR3 runs 14 residues. The CDR3 region has the DNA TGTGCCAGCAGTTACTTAGGGGACAATGAAAAACTGTTTTTT. This translates into CASSYLGDNEKLFF.

The rearrangement uses TRBV27 and TRBJ1-1; no firm D call. Trimming removed 3 bases from V and 7 bases from J, with 15 bases in between. CDR1 and CDR2 (germline): MNHEY, SMNVEV (reference sequence). The CDR3 runs to 14 residues. CDR3 loop: CASSLSSARHEAFF. The DNA of the CDR3 is TGTGCCAGCAGTTTGAGTAGCGCGCGCCATGAAGCTTTCTTT.